A single sample is the source of the 9 T cell receptor beta chains below, sequenced in a study of cytomegalovirus exposure and HLA in healthy donors. PCR was performed using 60 Vbeta and 13 Jbeta primers. Here immunoSEQ multiplex PCR was the method, and the copy in TCRdb shows in-frame clones only, minus some. In the table there are roughly 120,000 clones, 70% to 80% of which are singletons. Sample: PBMCs. The receptors were gathered from a man between 40 and 49 years old in good health and CMV-seronegative.

The chain uses TRBV9 and TRBJ2-5, with 8 bases identical to TRBD1. In germline, CDR1 is SGDLS, CDR2 YYNGEE. The CDR3 spans 14 residues. V was clipped by 4 bases and J by 1 base; unmatched bases: 3. This CDR3 reads CASSHQGAQETQYF. The CDR3 DNA reads as TGTGCCAGCAGCCACCAGGGGGCCCAAGAGACCCAGTACTTC.

The V call is TRBV11-2, the J call TRBJ1-2; a weak D match, TRBD1 (5 bases). Looked up from germline, CDR1 is SGHAT and CDR2 is FQNNGV. Trimming stripped 0 bases from V and 4 bases from J, with 9 bases between. CDR3 length: 14 amino acids. Written as DNA, the CDR3 is TGTGCCAGCAGCTTAGACCGGACAAGCTATGGCTACACCTTC. Translated, it gives CASSLDRTSYGYTF.

This sequence joins TRBV15 and TRBJ1-2; possible D gene TRBD1, 5 bases. This CDR3 region has 14 residues. CDR1 and CDR2 from the germline V gene are LNHNV and YYDKDF (reference sequence). Trimming pared 0 bases from V and 6 bases from J, leaving 11 bases between. The CDR3 DNA reads as TGTGCCACCAGCAGAGATTATACAGGAGATGGCTACACCTTC. It specifies CATSRDYTGDGYTF.

The chain couples TRBV27 to TRBJ1-4, with TRBD1 matching over 7 bases. The length of the CDR3 is 15 residues. V lost 4 bases, J lost 5 bases, and 7 bases stayed unmatched. Germline V lookup: CDR1 MNHEY, CDR2 SMNVEV (reference sequence). The DNA of the CDR3 is TGTGCCAGCAGTTACATGGACAGGCAAAATGAAAAACTGTTTTTT. It encodes CASSYMDRQNEKLFF.

V and J are TRBV5-1 and TRBJ2-2; a weak D match, TRBD1 (6 bases). Germline lookup yields CDR1 SGHRS and CDR2 YFSETQ. The CDR3 has 14 residues. V lost 2 bases to trimming and J lost 6 bases, with 11 bases between them. CDR3 in DNA: TGCGCCAGCAGCTTAGACCCAGGGGCCGGGGAGCTGTTTTTT. Its translation is CASSLDPGAGELFF.

The chain is built from TRBV19 and TRBJ1-2; 8 bases line up with TRBD1. Trimming at V came to 5 bases and at J to 6 bases, leaving 2 bases not matched to a gene. This CDR3 is built from 12 residues. Germline values: CDR1 LNHDA, CDR2 SQIVND (reference sequence). The CDR3 DNA sequence: TGTGCCAGTAGTCAGGGGGCGGATGGCTACACCTTC. Its protein is CASSQGADGYTF. The full variable domain, its missing parts supplied by reference TRBV19 and TRBJ1-2, is DGGITQSPKYLFRKEGQNVTLSCEQNLNHDAMYWYRQDPGQGLRLIYYSQIVNDFQKGDIAEGYSVSREKKESFPLTVTSAQKNPTAFYLCASSQGADGYTFGSGTRLTVV.

J is TRBJ1-2 and V is TRBV28; 8 bases are a match to TRBD1. CDR1 is MDHEN and CDR2 is SYDVKM in the germline V gene. The V and J ends lost 0 bases and 3 bases, in that order; junction bases with no gene match: 6. The CDR3 extends over 16 amino acids. CDR3 sequence (DNA): TGTGCCAGCAGTTTATGGCACAGGGGGATAGACTATGGCTACACCTTC. Its protein is CASSLWHRGIDYGYTF.

CDR3 DNA: TGTGCCAGCAGCGCCCAGGGAATTGGGACCATATATTTT. Translation gives CASSAQGIGTIYF. This chain connects TRBV9 to TRBJ1-3, with D perhaps matching TRBD1 (5 bases). Deletions cut 3 bases from V and 10 bases from J, with 14 bases between. CDR1 and CDR2 from the germline V gene are SGDLS and YYNGEE. This CDR3 has 13 residues.

The chain has TRBV7-6 and TRBJ1-6, with 8 bases that match TRBD1. Germline V gene sequence: CDR1 SGHVS, CDR2 FNYEAQ. V lost 6 bases, J lost 8 bases, and 6 bases stayed unmatched. CDR3 length: 14 amino acids. This chain's CDR3 is CASRSDRGHSPLHF. The CDR3, as DNA: TGTGCCAGCAGATCTGACAGGGGACATTCACCCCTCCACTTT.